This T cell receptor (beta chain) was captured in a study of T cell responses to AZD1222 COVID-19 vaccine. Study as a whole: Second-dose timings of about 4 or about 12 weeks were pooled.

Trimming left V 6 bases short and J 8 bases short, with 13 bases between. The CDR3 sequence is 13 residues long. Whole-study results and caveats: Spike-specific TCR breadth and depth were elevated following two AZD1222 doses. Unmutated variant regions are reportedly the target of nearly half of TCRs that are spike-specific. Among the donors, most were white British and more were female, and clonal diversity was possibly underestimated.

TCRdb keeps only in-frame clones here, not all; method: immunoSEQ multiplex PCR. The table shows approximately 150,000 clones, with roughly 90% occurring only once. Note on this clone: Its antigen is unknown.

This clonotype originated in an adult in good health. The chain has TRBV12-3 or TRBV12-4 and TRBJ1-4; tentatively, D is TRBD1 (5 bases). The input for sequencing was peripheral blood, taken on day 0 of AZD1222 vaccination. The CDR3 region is CASSRRQTEKLFF. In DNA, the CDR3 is TGTGCCAGCAGCCGCCGACAGACGGAAAAACTGTTTTTT.